A few counts support the clone carrying this T cell receptor beta chain. This sample was included in a study of tumor-infiltrating lymphocytes in primary liver carcinoma. The input was about 490 ng total RNA; TCR beta cDNA was made from it with a constant-region primer. Three-round nested multiplex PCR performed with slightly modified ARM-PCR produced the TCR beta libraries. TRBV1-TRBV30 forward primers and a C-beta reverse primer were used in the first two PCR rounds, which each ran for about 9 cycles. TCRdb processed the multiplex PCR reads anew with MiXCR; each CDR3 protein has one entry. The profile shows about 180,000 distinct CDR3 sequences, 50% to 75% of them singletons. The blood RNA (from unsorted whole blood) was obtained, and germline DNA was also extracted. Enrolled patients were chronically infected with HBV and treatment-naive. The junction had 9 bases not matched to a gene; V was cut back by 1 base and J by 6 bases. CDR3 length equals 19 residues. Germline loops: CDR1 MNHEY, CDR2 SVGEGT.

The receptor was isolated from a man aged 40-49 years with primary liver carcinoma and hepatitis B virus infection. The V and J genes are TRBV6-2 or TRBV6-3 and TRBJ2-1; 16 positions match TRBD2. What was sequenced was peripheral blood. The CDR3: CASSYFPGLAGGPGNEQFF. The CDR3 nucleotides read TGTGCCAGCAGTTACTTTCCGGGACTAGCGGGAGGGCCGGGCAATGAGCAGTTCTTC.